These 16 T cell receptor beta chains were sequenced from one sample in a study of T cells in Graves' hyperthyroidism and ophthalmopathy. Using RNA transcripts as the source, TCR beta CDR3 regions were amplified. With the HTBI primer set, the TCR CDR3 went through a first round of RT-PCR. MiXCR was run by TCRdb on the multiplex PCR reads, yielding one entry per CDR3 protein. The sample has hundreds of thousands of distinct CDR3 sequences, 38% seen once. Sequencing used blood. All receptors derive from a man aged 18 to 30 with Graves' hyperthyroidism.

Details on this clonotype: This may stem from a read error, because a much larger clone lies one nucleotide away. The genes are TRBV19 and TRBJ1-2; 8 bases line up with TRBD1. The CDR3 runs to 12 residues. Germline CDR1 reads LNHDA; CDR2 reads SQIVND (reference sequence). The CDR3 nucleotides are TGTGCCAGTAGTACAGGGGGCTTTGGCCACACCTTC. Protein product: CASSTGGFGHTF.

This chain connects TRBV5-1 to TRBJ2-7; D might be TRBD1 or TRBD2, each matching 6 bases. Per germline, CDR1 SGHRS and CDR2 YFSETQ. CDR3 length: 13 amino acids. The ends were cut back, 2 bases at V and 5 bases at J, with 11 bases in the middle. As DNA, the CDR3 is TGCGCCAGCAGCTTTCACAGGGAGGACGAGCAGTACTTC. Its protein product is CASSFHREDEQYF.

This clonotype has only a few counts. The J gene is TRBJ2-7, the V gene TRBV12-3 or TRBV12-4; possibly TRBD1 for D (6 bases). This CDR3 contains 15 residues. The V end lost 5 bases, the J end lost 2 bases, and 16 bases lay between the germline ends. The CDR3 spells CASSPNRVRPYEQYF. The CDR3 coding sequence is TGTGCCAGCAGTCCGAACAGGGTTAGACCCTACGAGCAGTACTTC.

Details on this clonotype: A single base separates this from a much larger clone, so it may be a read error. The rearrangement joins TRBV29-1 to TRBJ2-2, with 8 positions matching TRBD1. V lost 4 bases to trimming and J lost 7 bases; unmatched junction nucleotides: 2. This CDR3 contains 12 residues. From germline, CDR1 is SQVTM and CDR2 ANQGSEA. CDR3 coding DNA: TGCAGCGTTGGGACAGGGATCGGGGAGCTGTTTTTT. Protein: CSVGTGIGELFF.

This clonotype was observed a handful of times. The chain is built from TRBV7-8 and TRBJ2-7, with 12 bases identical to TRBD2. This CDR3 is built from 18 residues. V dropped 0 bases and J dropped 4; count of bases not matched to a gene: 10. Germline CDR1 SGHVS, CDR2 FQNEAQ. CDR3 nucleotide sequence: TGTGCCAGCAGCTTAGCACGTCTAGCGGGGGGGCCTGGGTACGAGCAGTACTTC. Its translation: CASSLARLAGGPGYEQYF. Together with reference TRBV7-8 and TRBJ2-7, the CDR3 gives the full variable domain: GAGVSQSPRYKVAKRGQDVALRCDPISGHVSLFWYQQALGQGPEFLTYFQNEAQLDKSGLPSDRFFAERPEGSVSTLKIQRTQQEDSAVYLCASSLARLAGGPGYEQYFGPGTRLTVT.

This clonotype was observed once. The chain has TRBV25-1 and TRBJ2-7; 10 bases match TRBD2. Trimming removed 6 bases from V and 0 bases from J; junction bases left unmatched: 8. This CDR3 is built from 16 residues. The germline CDR1 and CDR2 sequences are MGHDK and SYGVNS. The CDR3 nucleotides are TGTGCCAGCAGCGATCCGACTAGCGGGCTCTCCTACGAGCAGTACTTC. It specifies CASSDPTSGLSYEQYF.

This clonotype was seen only a few times. Sequence at one end of the junction differs from germline and may be a read error. The chain links TRBV29-1 to TRBJ2-7, with TRBD1 as a possible D gene (5 bases). The CDR3 runs to 14 residues. CDR1 and CDR2 (germline): SQVTM, ANQGSEA. Here the CDR3 DNA reads TGCAGCGTTGAATTTGCTCAGGGCTCCCACGAGCAGTACTTC. It codes for CSVEFAQGSHEQYF.

The V call is TRBV6-1, the J call TRBJ2-7, with D perhaps given as TRBD1 or TRBD2 (5 bases each). The V gene's germline CDR1 is MNHNS and CDR2 SASEGT. Trimming pared 8 bases from V and 1 base from J, leaving 12 bases between. The CDR3 spans 13 residues. The CDR3 spells CASVGPASYEQYF. CDR3 DNA sequence: TGTGCCAGCGTGGGACCCGCTTCCTACGAGCAGTACTTC.

This clonotype was seen many times. The rearrangement uses TRBV9 and TRBJ1-5, with 8 bases matching TRBD1. Losses at the gene ends were 3 bases for V and 1 base for J; bases not matched to a gene: 3. This CDR3 comprises 15 residues. In germline, CDR1 is SGDLS, CDR2 YYNGEE. CDR3 coding DNA: TGTGCCAGCAGCGAGGGACAGGTGAGCAATCAGCCCCAGCATTTT. It specifies CASSEGQVSNQPQHF. The whole variable domain, filled in from reference TRBV9 and TRBJ1-5, reads DSGVTQTPKHLITATGQRVTLRCSPRSGDLSVYWYQQSLDQGLQFLIQYYNGEERAKGNILERFSAQQFPDLHSELNLSSLELGDSALYFCASSEGQVSNQPQHFGDGTRLSIL.

On this clonotype itself: A much larger clone sits a single nucleotide away, making a read error possible. This rearrangement joins TRBV15 to TRBJ2-7, with D maybe TRBD1 (8 bases). Between the trimmed V and J ends, which lost 1 base and 4 bases, there was a span of 17 bases. The CDR3 extends over 16 amino acids. Germline V gene sequence: CDR1 LNHNV, CDR2 YYDKDF (reference sequence). CDR3 residues: CATSRGGGQETYEQYF. Here the CDR3 DNA reads TGTGCCACCAGCAGAGGGGGGGGACAGGAGACTTACGAGCAGTACTTC.

For this clonotype: Compared with germline, one end of the junction differs, possibly owing to a read error. The chain uses TRBV10-3 and TRBJ2-7; D may be TRBD2 (5 bases). The CDR3 has 12 amino acids. CDR1 is ENHRY and CDR2 is SYGVKD in the germline V gene. In DNA form, the CDR3 reads TGTGCCAGCAGTTCTCAAGCGGCCGAGCAGTACTTC. Protein: CASSSQAAEQYF.

The chain uses TRBV12-3 or TRBV12-4 and TRBJ2-7, with 7 nucleotides matching TRBD1. V trimming: 6 bases; J trimming: 0 bases; junction bases outside the gene matches: 5. This CDR3 is 14 amino acids long. The CDR3 is CASRPEGASYEQYF. In DNA, the CDR3 is TGTGCCAGCAGGCCCGAGGGGGCCTCCTACGAGCAGTACTTC.

This clonotype was observed at least ten times. J is TRBJ2-7 and V is TRBV10-3, with 7 nucleotides matching TRBD1. Germline CDR1 ENHRY, CDR2 SYGVKD. There are 12 residues in the CDR3. Losses at the gene ends were 8 bases for V and 5 bases for J; bases not matched to a gene: 6. CDR3 loop: CAISDRDNEQYF. The CDR3 region has the DNA TGTGCCATCTCTGACAGGGACAACGAGCAGTACTTC.

V usage is TRBV5-6 and J usage is TRBJ1-6, with D hard to call. The CDR3 has 14 residues. The germline V and J ends were trimmed by 1 base and 8 bases, with 10 bases remaining between them. Germline loops: CDR1 SGHDT, CDR2 YYEEEE. The CDR3 protein is CASSLNTEDSPLHF. The CDR3 DNA reads as TGTGCCAGCAGCTTGAACACTGAGGATTCACCCCTCCACTTT.

This clonotype was counted many times. The rearrangement joins TRBV2 to TRBJ1-3; TRBD1 is a possible D gene (6 bases). Germline V gene lookup returns CDR1 SNHLY and CDR2 FYNNEI. V was pared by 5 bases and J by 7 bases, with 18 bases between. The CDR3 has 15 amino acids. The CDR3 reads CASSPGPYGGNTIYF. In DNA form, the CDR3 reads TGTGCCAGCAGTCCGGGACCTTACGGGGGCAACACCATATATTTT.

The sample holds a few counts of this clonotype. The chain employs TRBV20-1 and TRBJ1-6, with D uncertain. The length of the CDR3 is 15 residues. V lost 1 base to trimming and J lost 5 bases, with 12 bases between them. CDR1 and CDR2 (germline): DFQATT, SNEGSKA (reference sequence). CDR3: CSARATKADNSPLHF. CDR3 nucleotide sequence: TGCAGTGCTAGAGCGACCAAGGCAGATAATTCACCCCTCCACTTT.